A selection of T cell receptor beta chains follows, all from one sample in a study of graft-versus-host responses after intestinal transplantation. Here immunoSEQ multiplex PCR was the method, and the copy in TCRdb shows in-frame clones only, minus some. In the table there are over 1,500 clones, 55% to 65% of which are singletons. The material sequenced was alloreactive CD8+ T cells from a mixed lymphocyte reaction culture, taken before transplantation. The receptors stem from a human patient who was an organ donor for intestinal transplantation. CDR3s include the opening cysteine and the closing phenylalanine or tryptophan. A D gene is named only where the DNA matches it firmly. Expanded clones get a size class; other rows say once, few or many, or leave the size out.

D gene: .
J gene: TRBJ2-4
clone size: .
V gene: TRBV7-3
CDR3 protein: CASSFLHLAKNIQYF
CDR3 DNA: TGTGCCAGCAGCTTTCTTCATCTAGCCAAAAACATTCAGTACTTC

D gene: .
J gene: TRBJ2-7
clone size: .
V gene: TRBV5-1
CDR3 protein: CASHRTPRDEQYF
CDR3 DNA: TGCGCCAGCCACCGGACTCCCCGGGACGAGCAGTACTTC

D gene: .
J gene: TRBJ2-7
clone size: .
V gene: TRBV25-1
CDR3 protein: CASSDYGGREQYF
CDR3 DNA: TGTGCCAGCAGTGATTATGGGGGGCGCGAGCAGTACTTC

D gene: TRBD2
J gene: TRBJ2-3
clone size: .
V gene: TRBV7-3
CDR3 protein: CASSFGLAGDPDTQYF
CDR3 DNA: TGTGCCAGCAGCTTCGGACTAGCGGGGGATCCAGATACGCAGTATTTT

D gene: .
J gene: TRBJ2-7
clone size: .
V gene: TRBV10-1
CDR3 protein: CASSESAYEQYF
CDR3 DNA: TGCGCCAGCAGTGAAAGCGCCTACGAGCAGTACTTC

D gene: .
J gene: TRBJ2-3
clone size: few
V gene: TRBV13
CDR3 protein: CASSLATDTQYF
CDR3 DNA: TGTGCCAGCAGCCTGGCCACAGATACGCAGTATTTT

D gene: .
J gene: TRBJ1-1
clone size: few
V gene: TRBV4-1
CDR3 protein: CASSLIGPNEAFF
CDR3 DNA: TGCGCCAGCAGCCTCATCGGACCCAATGAAGCTTTCTTT

D gene: TRBD2
J gene: TRBJ2-3
clone size: .
V gene: TRBV13
CDR3 protein: CASSYGRGADTQYF
CDR3 DNA: TGTGCCAGCAGCTACGGCCGGGGGGCAGATACGCAGTATTTT

D gene: .
J gene: TRBJ1-4
clone size: .
V gene: TRBV7-9
CDR3 protein: CASSLAWSEGEKLFF
CDR3 DNA: TGTGCCAGCAGCTTAGCGTGGTCTGAAGGGGAAAAACTGTTTTTT

D gene: .
J gene: TRBJ2-7
clone size: .
V gene: TRBV9
CDR3 protein: CASSVGSGAVYEQYF
CDR3 DNA: .

D gene: .
J gene: TRBJ1-2
clone size: .
V gene: TRBV28
CDR3 protein: CASTRDPAHYYGYTF
CDR3 DNA: TGTGCCAGCACAAGGGATCCCGCACACTACTATGGCTACACCTTC

D gene: TRBD2
J gene: TRBJ2-3
clone size: .
V gene: TRBV9
CDR3 protein: CASSVSGGSTDTQYF
CDR3 DNA: TGTGCCAGCAGCGTATCGGGGGGAAGCACAGATACGCAGTATTTT

D gene: .
J gene: TRBJ1-2
clone size: .
V gene: TRBV13
CDR3 protein: CASSSSQTAGNYGYTF
CDR3 DNA: TGTGCCAGCAGCTCGAGTCAGACTGCGGGGAACTATGGCTACACCTTC

D gene: .
J gene: TRBJ1-1
clone size: few
V gene: TRBV27
CDR3 protein: CASSLSDGYTEAFF
CDR3 DNA: TGTGCCAGCAGTTTATCAGACGGATACACTGAAGCTTTCTTT

D gene: .
J gene: TRBJ1-1
clone size: few
V gene: TRBV9
CDR3 protein: CASSEGINTEAFF
CDR3 DNA: TGTGCCAGCAGCGAGGGGATAAACACTGAAGCTTTCTTT

D gene: .
J gene: TRBJ2-2
clone size: .
V gene: TRBV21-1
CDR3 protein: CASSKGAGELFF
CDR3 DNA: TGTGCCAGCAGCAAAGGGGCCGGGGAGCTGTTTTTT

D gene: .
J gene: TRBJ1-1
clone size: .
V gene: TRBV27
CDR3 protein: CASSPAMAGTQAFF
CDR3 DNA: TGTGCCAGCAGCCCTGCCATGGCCGGGACCCAAGCTTTCTTT

D gene: .
J gene: TRBJ1-6
clone size: few
V gene: TRBV12-5
CDR3 protein: CARKLWQISYNSPLHF
CDR3 DNA: TGTGCTAGGAAACTATGGCAGATCTCCTATAATTCACCCCTCCACTTT

D gene: .
J gene: TRBJ1-5
clone size: once
V gene: TRBV28
CDR3 protein: CASTTWGGYQPQHF
CDR3 DNA: TGTGCCAGCACCACGTGGGGGGGATATCAGCCCCAGCATTTT

D gene: TRBD1
J gene: TRBJ1-1
clone size: large
V gene: TRBV11-3
CDR3 protein: CASSPFDRATDTEAFF
CDR3 DNA: TGTGCCAGCAGCCCTTTCGACAGGGCCACTGACACTGAAGCTTTCTTT

D gene: .
J gene: TRBJ1-5
clone size: few
V gene: TRBV28
CDR3 protein: CASSLSRPRDGQPNSNQPQHF
CDR3 DNA: TGTGCCAGCAGTTTATCAAGGCCACGGGACGGCCAGCCAAATAGCAATCAGCCCCAGCATTTT

D gene: .
J gene: TRBJ1-5
clone size: once
V gene: TRBV27
CDR3 protein: CASSSAGDINSNQPQHF
CDR3 DNA: TGTGCCAGCAGCTCTGCGGGTGACATCAATAGCAATCAGCCCCAGCATTTT

D gene: .
J gene: TRBJ2-2
clone size: .
V gene: TRBV19
CDR3 protein: CASSILQKLVANTGELFF
CDR3 DNA: TGTGCCAGTAGTATTCTTCAAAAATTGGTTGCGAACACCGGGGAGCTGTTTTTT

D gene: .
J gene: TRBJ1-2
clone size: large
V gene: TRBV11-3
CDR3 protein: CASSSVYVTGGGNYGYTF
CDR3 DNA: TGTGCCAGCAGCTCTGTCTATGTTACTGGAGGAGGTAACTATGGCTACACCTTC

D gene: TRBD2
J gene: TRBJ2-7
clone size: .
V gene: TRBV9
CDR3 protein: CASSVAPGGYEQYF
CDR3 DNA: TGTGCCAGCAGCGTAGCTCCCGGGGGGTACGAGCAGTACTTC

D gene: TRBD2
J gene: TRBJ2-2
clone size: .
V gene: TRBV4-3
CDR3 protein: CASSQGLAGESNTGELFF
CDR3 DNA: TGCGCCAGCAGCCAAGGCCTAGCGGGGGAGTCAAACACCGGGGAGCTGTTTTTT